The 20 T cell receptor beta chains in this list originate from one sample, sequenced in a study of shared T cell receptors in the human thymus. The method was immunoSEQ multiplex PCR; TCRdb's version includes in-frame clones alone and lacks a portion of them. The sample shows approximately 490,000 clones, around 82% of them seen only once. This same sample was also part of a study on human thymus T cells.

The sequencing input was thymocytes. Receptor source: a boy under two years old with a congenital heart defect.

This chain joins TRBV7-9 and TRBJ2-5; TRBD2 matches 7 bases. With V trimmed by 5 bases and J by 0 bases, 9 bases remained unmatched. CDR3 length equals 16 residues. Germline V lookup: CDR1 SEHNR, CDR2 FQNEAQ (reference sequence). CDR3 bases: TGTGCCAGCAGCCCCCTAGCGGATCCGTACCAAGAGACCCAGTACTTC. It encodes CASSPLADPYQETQYF.

The chain joins TRBV18 to TRBJ2-7, with TRBD2 matching 15 bases. The CDR3 length is 19 residues. J lost 6 bases, V lost 0 bases, and 12 bases had no gene match. CDR1 is KGHSH and CDR2 is LQKENI in the germline V gene. CDR3 DNA sequence: TGTGCCAGCTCACCACCGGGCCGGCTCGGGACTAGCGGGAGGTGCGAGCAGTACTTC. Translation: CASSPPGRLGTSGRCEQYF.

This chain links TRBV25-1 with TRBJ2-1; 10 nucleotides align to TRBD2. The V and J ends lost 3 bases and 0 bases, in that order; junction bases with no gene match: 8. CDR3 length equals 18 residues. CDR1 is MGHDK and CDR2 is SYGVNS in the germline V gene. The CDR3 DNA reads as TGTGCCAGCAGTGACGGGATACTAGCGGGAAACTCCTACAATGAGCAGTTCTTC. Encoded protein: CASSDGILAGNSYNEQFF.

This clone showed up just a few times. The V and J genes are TRBV19 and TRBJ2-1, with 7 positions matching TRBD2. V lost 5 bases to trimming and J lost 1 base; unmatched junction nucleotides: 2. From germline, CDR1 is LNHDA and CDR2 SQIVND (reference sequence). This CDR3 has 14 residues. The CDR3 DNA reads TGTGCCAGTAGTCGCGGGGGATCCTACAATGAGCAGTTCTTC. Translation gives CASSRGGSYNEQFF.

The CDR3 DNA sequence: TGTGCCAGCAGCCGGAAGGGGAATGAAAAACTGTTTTTT. Translated, it gives CASSRKGNEKLFF. J is TRBJ1-4 and V is TRBV5-6; possibly TRBD1 for D (5 bases). Germline values: CDR1 SGHDT, CDR2 YYEEEE. The CDR3 has 13 amino acids. Trimming left V 4 bases short and J 5 bases short, with 9 bases between. Combining the CDR3 with reference TRBV5-6 and TRBJ1-4 gives the whole variable domain DAGVTQSPTHLIKTRGQQVTLRCSPKSGHDTVSWYQQALGQGPQFIFQYYEEEERQRGNFPDRFSGHQFPNYSSELNVNALLLGDSALYLCASSRKGNEKLFFGSGTQLSVL.

This clone was seen a handful of times. The genes are TRBV28 and TRBJ1-5; TRBD1 might be the D (5 bases). The germline V gene encodes CDR1 MDHEN and CDR2 SYDVKM. Trimming cost V 10 bases and J 3 bases, with 10 bases left between them. The CDR3 is 12 residues long. The CDR3 spells CAIPGDNQPQHF. The CDR3 nucleotides read TGTGCCATCCCGGGGGACAATCAGCCCCAGCATTTT.

The CDR3 region has the DNA TGTGCCAGCAGTTTAGGACTACCCGACTACAATGAGCAGTTCTTC. It translates to CASSLGLPDYNEQFF. The rearrangement joins TRBV27 to TRBJ2-1, with a possible D match to TRBD2 (6 bases). Trimming shortened V by 2 bases and J by 3 bases, and 11 bases separated the two germline ends. The CDR3 covers 15 residues. In germline, CDR1 is MNHEY, CDR2 SMNVEV (reference sequence).

The chain couples TRBV27 to TRBJ2-5; D may be TRBD2 (7 bases). Germline V gene data show CDR1 as MNHEY and CDR2 as SMNVEV (reference sequence). CDR3 size: 17 residues. Trimming removed 3 bases at V and 4 bases at J, with 21 bases between. The CDR3: CASSFSGRGGVRETQYF. The CDR3 nucleotides read TGTGCCAGCAGTTTTTCCGGGAGAGGGGGGGTTCGAGAGACCCAGTACTTC.

This rearrangement joins TRBV6-5 to TRBJ1-5, with unresolved D. The CDR3 loop spans 16 amino acids. The V gene lost 2 bases and the J gene lost 7 bases, with 18 bases spanning the gap. Germline CDR1 reads MNHEY; CDR2 reads SVGAGI. CDR3 coding DNA: TGTGCCAGCAGTTACCTCCCCCCGGGCAGCGGACAGCCCCAGCATTTT. This translates into CASSYLPPGSGQPQHF.

The chain has TRBV29-1 and TRBJ2-5, with 8 bases aligning to TRBD1. Germline CDR1 reads SQVTM; CDR2 reads ANQGSEA. The CDR3 is 15 amino acids. The J segment lost 5 bases and the V segment lost 0 bases, leaving 8 bases of the junction unmatched. The CDR3, as DNA: TGCAGCGTTGAAGATTGGACAGGGCGTGAGGAGACCCAGTACTTC. It yields the protein CSVEDWTGREETQYF.

The J gene is TRBJ2-7, the V gene TRBV18; possibly TRBD1 for D (5 bases). CDR3 length: 14 residues. Germline CDR1 is KGHSH and CDR2 is LQKENI. V lost 3 bases to trimming and J lost 7 bases, with 16 bases between them. The chain's CDR3 is CASSPPGRAREQYF. The DNA of the CDR3 is TGTGCCAGCTCACCCCCGGGCAGGGCGAGGGAGCAGTACTTC.

The chain links TRBV11-3 to TRBJ2-1; D might be TRBD2 (7 bases). The CDR3 length is 19 residues. Germline V gene lookup returns CDR1 SGHNT and CDR2 YENEEA. Between the trimmed V and J ends, which lost 5 bases and 0 bases, there was a span of 23 bases. CDR3 amino acids: CASSATSSRGGSSYNEQFF. CDR3 DNA sequence: TGTGCCAGCAGCGCGACTAGCTCAAGAGGGGGGAGCTCCTACAATGAGCAGTTCTTC. Complete variable domain (other parts from reference TRBV11-3 and TRBJ2-1): EAGVVQSPRYKIIEKKQPVAFWCNPISGHNTLYWYLQNLGQGPELLIRYENEEAVDDSQLPKDRFSAERLKGVDSTLKIQPAELGDSAVYLCASSATSSRGGSSYNEQFFGPGTRLTVL.

There are a few counts of this clone. J is TRBJ2-3 and V is TRBV18; D might be TRBD2 (5 bases). V was trimmed by 6 bases and J by 0 bases, leaving 7 bases between them. Germline CDR1 and CDR2: KGHSH and LQKENI. This CDR3 is 13 amino acids long. CDR3 sequence reads: CASSSGSTDTQYF. The CDR3, as DNA: TGTGCCAGCTCCTCGGGAAGCACAGATACGCAGTATTTT.

In this sample, this clone turned up a few times. This chain connects TRBV10-1 to TRBJ2-7; possible D gene TRBD1, 6 bases. The CDR3 extends over 13 amino acids. V dropped 3 bases and J dropped 1 base, with 7 bases sitting between them. Per the germline V gene, CDR1 is WNHNN and CDR2 is SYGVQD (reference sequence). The CDR3 DNA follows: TGCGCCAGCAGTGACCAGGGGTCCTACGAGCAGTACTTC. This codes for CASSDQGSYEQYF.

The V call is TRBV28, the J call TRBJ1-5; D possibly corresponds to TRBD1 (5 bases). CDR3 length equals 14 residues. V was trimmed by 2 bases and J by 5 bases, leaving 10 bases between them. Germline V CDR1 and CDR2: MDHEN, SYDVKM. The CDR3, as DNA: TGTGCCAGCAGTTTAGGTCGACAGCATCAGCCCCAGCATTTT. Translated, it gives CASSLGRQHQPQHF.

The rearrangement joins TRBV9 to TRBJ2-7, with D possibly being TRBD2 (5 bases). In germline, CDR1 is SGDLS, CDR2 YYNGEE. V was pared by 0 bases and J by 3 bases, with 10 bases between. The CDR3 length is 14 residues. The CDR3 loop reads CASSVGGSLYEQYF. CDR3 coding DNA: TGTGCCAGCAGCGTAGGCGGGTCCCTCTACGAGCAGTACTTC.

The chain couples TRBV9 to TRBJ2-7, with 9 bases lining up with TRBD2. V lost 0 bases to trimming and J lost 2 bases; unmatched junction nucleotides: 6. Germline CDR1 reads SGDLS; CDR2 reads YYNGEE. The CDR3 length is 16 residues. CDR3 region: CASSVGAAGGTYEQYF. The DNA for the CDR3 is TGTGCCAGCAGCGTAGGCGCAGCGGGAGGTACCTACGAGCAGTACTTC. The variable domain in full, completed from reference TRBV9 and TRBJ2-7, reads DSGVTQTPKHLITATGQRVTLRCSPRSGDLSVYWYQQSLDQGLQFLIQYYNGEERAKGNILERFSAQQFPDLHSELNLSSLELGDSALYFCASSVGAAGGTYEQYFGPGTRLTVT.

The rearrangement uses TRBV15 and TRBJ2-1; D unclear. The CDR3 length is 20 residues. Trimming left V 0 bases short and J 0 bases short, with 21 bases between. The germline CDR1 and CDR2 sequences are LNHNV and YYDKDF (reference sequence). The CDR3 nucleotides read TGTGCCACCAGCAGAGATAGCCGTACCGGTGGCTCCTCCTCCTACAATGAGCAGTTCTTC. Translating it yields CATSRDSRTGGSSSYNEQFF.

The chain combines TRBV10-2 with TRBJ2-7; possibly TRBD1 for D (5 bases). Germline values: CDR1 WSHSY, CDR2 SAAADI. The CDR3 spans 17 residues. Between the trimmed V and J ends, which lost 3 bases and 2 bases, there was a span of 20 bases. This CDR3 is CASSDGATIKGTYEQYF. CDR3 nucleotide sequence: TGCGCCAGCAGTGATGGCGCGACAATTAAGGGGACCTACGAGCAGTACTTC.

The chain combines TRBV20-1 with TRBJ2-1; D call uncertain. V was clipped by 4 bases and J by 10 bases, with 11 bases between them. Germline loops: CDR1 DFQATT, CDR2 SNEGSKA (reference sequence). This CDR3 is 11 amino acids long. The CDR3 sequence: CSAIPPREQFF. For the CDR3, the DNA is TGCAGTGCTATCCCCCCCCGGGAGCAGTTCTTC.